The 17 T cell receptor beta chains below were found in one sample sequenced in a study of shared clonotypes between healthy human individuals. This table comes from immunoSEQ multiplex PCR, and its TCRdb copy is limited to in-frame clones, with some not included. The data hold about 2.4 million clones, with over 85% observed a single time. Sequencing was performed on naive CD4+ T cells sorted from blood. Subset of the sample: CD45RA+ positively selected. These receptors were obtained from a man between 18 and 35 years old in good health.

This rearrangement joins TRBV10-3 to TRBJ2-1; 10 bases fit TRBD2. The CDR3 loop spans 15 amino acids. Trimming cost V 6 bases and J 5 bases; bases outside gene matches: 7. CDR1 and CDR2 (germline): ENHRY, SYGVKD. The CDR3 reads CAIREAGGPNNEQFF. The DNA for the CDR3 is TGTGCCATCAGAGAAGCGGGAGGGCCGAACAATGAGCAGTTCTTC.

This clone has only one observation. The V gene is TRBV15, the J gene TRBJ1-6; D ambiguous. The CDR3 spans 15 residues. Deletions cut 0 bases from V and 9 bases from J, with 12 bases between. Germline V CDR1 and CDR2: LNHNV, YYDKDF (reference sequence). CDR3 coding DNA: TGTGCCACCAGCAGAGATTTACTACTAGGTTCACCCCTCCACTTT. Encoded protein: CATSRDLLLGSPLHF.

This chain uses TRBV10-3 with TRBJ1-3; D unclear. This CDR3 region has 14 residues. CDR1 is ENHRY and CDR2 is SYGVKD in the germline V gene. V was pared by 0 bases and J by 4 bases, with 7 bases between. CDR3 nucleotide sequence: TGTGCCATCAGTGAGTCGAGGGTCGGAAACACCATATATTTT. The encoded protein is CAISESRVGNTIYF.

CDR3 residues: CASSFPTGTGYTF. The CDR3 bases are TGTGCCAGCAGCTTCCCAACAGGGACCGGCTACACCTTC. The chain couples TRBV7-9 to TRBJ1-2, with a possible D match to TRBD1 (6 bases). The V and J ends lost 3 bases and 8 bases respectively, with 13 bases between them. The CDR3 is made up of 13 amino acids. CDR1 is SEHNR, CDR2 FQNEAQ, per germline (reference sequence).

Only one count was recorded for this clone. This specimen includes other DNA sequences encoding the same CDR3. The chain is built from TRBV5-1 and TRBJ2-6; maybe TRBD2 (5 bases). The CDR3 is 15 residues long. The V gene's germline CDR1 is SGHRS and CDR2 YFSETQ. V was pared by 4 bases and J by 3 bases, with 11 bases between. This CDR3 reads CASSLEGFGANVLTF. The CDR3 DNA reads TGCGCCAGCAGCCTCGAGGGCTTTGGGGCCAACGTCCTGACTTTC.

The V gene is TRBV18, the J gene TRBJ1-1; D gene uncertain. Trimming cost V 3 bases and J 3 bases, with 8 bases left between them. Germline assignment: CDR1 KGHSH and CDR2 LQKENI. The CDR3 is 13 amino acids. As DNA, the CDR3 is TGTGCCAGCTCACCGTCCCCGGACACTGAAGCTTTCTTT. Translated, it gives CASSPSPDTEAFF.

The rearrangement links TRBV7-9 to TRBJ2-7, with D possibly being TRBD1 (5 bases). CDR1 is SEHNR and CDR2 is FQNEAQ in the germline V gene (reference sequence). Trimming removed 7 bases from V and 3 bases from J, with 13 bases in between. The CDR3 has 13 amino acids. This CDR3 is CASNMDMSYEQYF. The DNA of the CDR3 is TGTGCCAGCAACATGGACATGAGCTACGAGCAGTACTTC.

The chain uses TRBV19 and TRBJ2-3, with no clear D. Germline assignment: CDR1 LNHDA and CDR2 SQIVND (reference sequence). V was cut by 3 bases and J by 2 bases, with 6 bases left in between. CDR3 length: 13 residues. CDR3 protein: CASSMRPTDTQYF. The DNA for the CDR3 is TGTGCCAGTAGTATGAGACCCACAGATACGCAGTATTTT.

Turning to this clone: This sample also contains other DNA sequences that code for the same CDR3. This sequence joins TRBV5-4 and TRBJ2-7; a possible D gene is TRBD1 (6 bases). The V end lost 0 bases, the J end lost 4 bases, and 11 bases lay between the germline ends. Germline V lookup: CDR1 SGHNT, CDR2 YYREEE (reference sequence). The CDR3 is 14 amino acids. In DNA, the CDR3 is TGTGCCAGCAGCTTGGCCGGCCAGGGGTACGAGCAGTACTTC. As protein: CASSLAGQGYEQYF.

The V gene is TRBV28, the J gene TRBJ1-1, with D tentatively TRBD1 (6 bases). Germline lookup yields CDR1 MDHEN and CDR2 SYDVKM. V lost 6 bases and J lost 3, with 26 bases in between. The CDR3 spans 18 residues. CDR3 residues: CASSLPKGGGRSHTEAFF. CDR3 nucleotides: TGTGCCAGCAGCCTTCCTAAAGGCGGGGGCCGGTCCCACACTGAAGCTTTCTTT.

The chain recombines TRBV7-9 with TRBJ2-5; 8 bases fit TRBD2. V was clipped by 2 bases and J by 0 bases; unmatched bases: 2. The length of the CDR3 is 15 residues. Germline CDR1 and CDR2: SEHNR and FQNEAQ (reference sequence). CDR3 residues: CASSLTGGDQETQYF. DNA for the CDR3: TGTGCCAGCAGCTTAACGGGGGGGGACCAAGAGACCCAGTACTTC.

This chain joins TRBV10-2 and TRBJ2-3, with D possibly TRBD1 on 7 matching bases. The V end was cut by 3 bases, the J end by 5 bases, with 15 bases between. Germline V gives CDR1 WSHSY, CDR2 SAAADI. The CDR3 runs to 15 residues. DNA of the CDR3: TGCGCCAGCAGTGACCGGAGGGGGCCCCTAGATACGCAGTATTTT. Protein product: CASSDRRGPLDTQYF.

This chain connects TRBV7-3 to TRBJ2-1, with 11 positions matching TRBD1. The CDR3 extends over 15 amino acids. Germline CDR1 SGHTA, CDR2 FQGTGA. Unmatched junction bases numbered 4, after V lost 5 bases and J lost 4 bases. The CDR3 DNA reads TGTGCCAGCAGCCCGGGGACAGGGGGTTACAATGAGCAGTTCTTC. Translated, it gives CASSPGTGGYNEQFF.

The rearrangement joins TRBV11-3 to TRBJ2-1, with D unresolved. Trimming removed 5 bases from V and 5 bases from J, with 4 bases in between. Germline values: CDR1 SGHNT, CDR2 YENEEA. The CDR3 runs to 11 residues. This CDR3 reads CASSENNEQFF. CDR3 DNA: TGTGCCAGCAGCGAAAACAATGAGCAGTTCTTC.

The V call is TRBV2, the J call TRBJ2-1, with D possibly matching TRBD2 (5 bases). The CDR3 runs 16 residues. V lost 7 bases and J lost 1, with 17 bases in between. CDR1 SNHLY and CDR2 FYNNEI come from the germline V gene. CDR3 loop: CASTPWAGGSYNEQFF. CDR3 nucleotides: TGTGCCAGCACCCCCTGGGCGGGTGGGTCCTACAATGAGCAGTTCTTC.

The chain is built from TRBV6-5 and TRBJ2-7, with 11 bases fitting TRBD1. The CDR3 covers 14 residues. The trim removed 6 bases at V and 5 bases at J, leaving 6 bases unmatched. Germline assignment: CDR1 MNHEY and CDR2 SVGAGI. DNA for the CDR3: TGTGCCAGCAGCCGCGGACAGGGGGCCCACGAGCAGTACTTC. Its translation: CASSRGQGAHEQYF.

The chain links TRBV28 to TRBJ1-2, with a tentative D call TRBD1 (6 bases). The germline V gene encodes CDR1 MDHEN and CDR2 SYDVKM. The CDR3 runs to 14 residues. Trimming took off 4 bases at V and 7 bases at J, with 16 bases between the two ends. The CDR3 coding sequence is TGTGCCAGCAGTTGGGGGACAAAGAGGGGTGGCTACACCTTC. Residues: CASSWGTKRGGYTF.